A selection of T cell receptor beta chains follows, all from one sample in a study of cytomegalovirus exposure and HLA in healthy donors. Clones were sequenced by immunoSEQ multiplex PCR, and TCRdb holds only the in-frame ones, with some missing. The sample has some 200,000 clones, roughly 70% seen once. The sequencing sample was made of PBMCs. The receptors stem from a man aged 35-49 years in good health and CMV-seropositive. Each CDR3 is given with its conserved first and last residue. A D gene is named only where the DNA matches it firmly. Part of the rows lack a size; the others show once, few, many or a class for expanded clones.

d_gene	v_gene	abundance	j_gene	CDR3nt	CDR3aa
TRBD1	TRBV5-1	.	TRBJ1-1	TGCGCCAGCAGCTCCGGACAGGCCCCGAACACTGAAGCTTTCTTT	CASSSGQAPNTEAFF
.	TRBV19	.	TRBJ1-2	TGTGCCAGTAGTAACTCCTACAGGGCACTTCTTAACTATGGCTACACCTTC	CASSNSYRALLNYGYTF
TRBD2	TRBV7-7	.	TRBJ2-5	TGTGCCAGCAGCTCAGGACTAGCGGGGGGCTTCCAAGAGACCCAGTACTTC	CASSSGLAGGFQETQYF
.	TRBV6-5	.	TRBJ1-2	TGTGCCAGCAGTTACTCCAGGGGAGATGGCTACACCTTC	CASSYSRGDGYTF
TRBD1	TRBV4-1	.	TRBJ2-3	TGCGCCAGCAGCCCCCATGGACAGGGCACAGATACGCAGTATTTT	CASSPHGQGTDTQYF
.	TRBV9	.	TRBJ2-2	TGTGCCGGACTACGAGGGCGGGGGCCGCCTTCCGGGGAGCTGTTTTTT	CAGLRGRGPPSGELFF
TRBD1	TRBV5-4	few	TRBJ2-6	TGTGCCAGCAGCTTACAGGGGGCAGGTGGGGCCAACGTCCTGACTTTC	CASSLQGAGGANVLTF
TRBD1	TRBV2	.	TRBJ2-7	TGTGCCAGCAGCTTAGGGGACAGGGTATACGAGCAGTACTTC	CASSLGDRVYEQYF
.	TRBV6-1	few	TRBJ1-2	TGTGCCAGCAGTGAAAACAGAAGTTATGGCTACACCTTC	CASSENRSYGYTF
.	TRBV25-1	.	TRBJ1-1	TGTGCCAGCAGTTTGGGGCCTTTGGGTGAAGCTTTCTTT	CASSLGPLGEAFF
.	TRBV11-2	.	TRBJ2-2	TGTGCCAGCAGCTTGGGAGGAGACACCGGGGAGCTGTTTTTT	CASSLGGDTGELFF
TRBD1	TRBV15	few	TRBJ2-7	TGTGCCACCCGAGACAGGGGGGGCTACGAGCAGTACTTC	CATRDRGGYEQYF
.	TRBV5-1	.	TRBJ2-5	TGCGCCAGCAGCTTGGTGGCGGCAGCGCAAGAGACCCAGTACTTC	CASSLVAAAQETQYF
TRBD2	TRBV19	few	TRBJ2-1	TGTGCCAGTAGTGCCTCCGTGACTAGCGGGGGGACTTCGTACAATGAGCAGTTCTTC	CASSASVTSGGTSYNEQFF
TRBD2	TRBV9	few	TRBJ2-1	TGTGCCAGCAGCGTCGGGGGGATCAGCTCCTACAATGAGCAGTTCTTC	CASSVGGISSYNEQFF
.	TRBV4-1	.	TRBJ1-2	TGCGCCAGCAGCCAAGAACCAGGTCCTGGCTACACCTTC	CASSQEPGPGYTF
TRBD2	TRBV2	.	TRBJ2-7	TGTGCCAGCAAAGAAGGATCTAGCGGTCTTTACGAGCAGTACTTC	CASKEGSSGLYEQYF
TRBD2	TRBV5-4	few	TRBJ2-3	TGTGCCAGCAGCTTGTGGCTAGCGGGGAGCACAGATACGCAGTATTTT	CASSLWLAGSTDTQYF
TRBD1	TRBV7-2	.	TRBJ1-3	TGTGCCAGCAGCTTTGGACAGGGAAGGGGAAACACCATATATTTT	CASSFGQGRGNTIYF
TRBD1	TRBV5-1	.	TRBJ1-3	TGCGCCAGCAGCCTGACTGGGGACAGGGCCGGAAACACCATATATTTT	CASSLTGDRAGNTIYF
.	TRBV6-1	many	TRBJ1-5	TGTGCCAGCAGTGAATATGGGCAGAACGGCAATCAGCCCCAGCATTTT	CASSEYGQNGNQPQHF
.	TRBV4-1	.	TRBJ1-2	TGCGCCAGCAGCCAATTTTGGGAGGGGGGCATCTATGGCTACACCTTC	CASSQFWEGGIYGYTF
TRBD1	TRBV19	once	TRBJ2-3	TGTGCCAGTAGTACGACAGGGGGCACAGATACGCAGTATTTT	CASSTTGGTDTQYF
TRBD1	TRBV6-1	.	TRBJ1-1	TGTGCCAGCAGCCGGACAGGGGGTACTGAAGCTTTCTTT	CASSRTGGTEAFF
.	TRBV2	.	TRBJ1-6	TGTGCCAGCAAGGCGGCACCGAATTCACCCCTCCACTTT	CASKAAPNSPLHF
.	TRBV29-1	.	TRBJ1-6	TGCAGCGCAACGGGGCCGGAGGGGTCACCCCTCCACTTT	CSATGPEGSPLHF
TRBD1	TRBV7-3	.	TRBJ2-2	TGTGCCAGCAGCCGACAGGGCGGCACCGGGGAGCTGTTTTTT	CASSRQGGTGELFF
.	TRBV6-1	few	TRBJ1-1	TGTGCCAGCAGTGAAAGGGTTGGAGGGTCCGTGACTGAAGCTTTCTTT	CASSERVGGSVTEAFF
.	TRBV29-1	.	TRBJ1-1	TGCAGCGTTGGACTATCGGGAGGCGCTTTCTTT	CSVGLSGGAFF
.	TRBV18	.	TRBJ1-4	TGTGCCAGCTCACCGCCCGCAGGGTTTGAGACTAATGAAAAACTGTTTTTT	CASSPPAGFETNEKLFF
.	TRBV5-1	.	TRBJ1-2	TGCGCCAGCAGCTTGATACAGAACTATGGCTACACCTTC	CASSLIQNYGYTF
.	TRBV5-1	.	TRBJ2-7	TGCGCCAGCAGCCCGACAATCGTAGCCTACGAGCAGTACTTC	CASSPTIVAYEQYF
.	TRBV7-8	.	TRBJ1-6	TGTGCCAGCAGCTTAGGACAGGAGGTTTCACCCCTCCACTTT	CASSLGQEVSPLHF